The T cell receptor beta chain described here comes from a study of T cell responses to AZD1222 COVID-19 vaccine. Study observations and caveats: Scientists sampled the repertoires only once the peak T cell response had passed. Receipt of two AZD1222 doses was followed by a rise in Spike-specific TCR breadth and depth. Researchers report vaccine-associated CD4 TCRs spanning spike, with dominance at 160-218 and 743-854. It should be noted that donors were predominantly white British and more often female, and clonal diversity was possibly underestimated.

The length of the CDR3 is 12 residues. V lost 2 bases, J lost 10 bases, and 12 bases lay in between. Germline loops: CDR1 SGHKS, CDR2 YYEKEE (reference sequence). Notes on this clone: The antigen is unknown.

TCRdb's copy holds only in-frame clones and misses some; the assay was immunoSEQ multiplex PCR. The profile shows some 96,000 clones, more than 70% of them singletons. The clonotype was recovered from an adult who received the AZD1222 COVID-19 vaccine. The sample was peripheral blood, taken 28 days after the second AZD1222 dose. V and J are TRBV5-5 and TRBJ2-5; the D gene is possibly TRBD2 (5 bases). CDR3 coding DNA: TGTGCCAGCAGCTTACCGCCCGGGATCCAGTACTTC. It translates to CASSLPPGIQYF. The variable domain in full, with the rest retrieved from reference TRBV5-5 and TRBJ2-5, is DAGVTQSPTHLIKTRGQQVTLRCSPISGHKSVSWYQQVLGQGPQFIFQYYEKEERGRGNFPDRFSARQFPNYSSELNVNALLLGDSALYLCASSLPPGIQYFGPGTRLLVL.